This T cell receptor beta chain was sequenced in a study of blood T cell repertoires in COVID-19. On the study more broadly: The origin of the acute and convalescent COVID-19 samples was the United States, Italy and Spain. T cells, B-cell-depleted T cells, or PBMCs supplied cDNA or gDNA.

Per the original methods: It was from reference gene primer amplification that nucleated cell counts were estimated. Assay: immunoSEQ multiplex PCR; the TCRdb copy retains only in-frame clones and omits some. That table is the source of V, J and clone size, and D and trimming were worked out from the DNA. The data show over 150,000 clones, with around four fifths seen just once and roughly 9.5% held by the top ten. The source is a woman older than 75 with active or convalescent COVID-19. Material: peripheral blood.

CDR3 coding DNA: TGTGCCAGCAGTTACTGGGGACAGGGGGCTGAAGCTTTCTTT. It is translated as CASSYWGQGAEAFF. V and J are TRBV6-2 or TRBV6-3 and TRBJ1-1, with 11 bases lining up with TRBD1. CDR3 length: 14 amino acids. The V gene's germline CDR1 is MNHEY and CDR2 SVGEGT. The V and J ends lost 1 base and 6 bases, in that order; junction bases with no gene match: 1.